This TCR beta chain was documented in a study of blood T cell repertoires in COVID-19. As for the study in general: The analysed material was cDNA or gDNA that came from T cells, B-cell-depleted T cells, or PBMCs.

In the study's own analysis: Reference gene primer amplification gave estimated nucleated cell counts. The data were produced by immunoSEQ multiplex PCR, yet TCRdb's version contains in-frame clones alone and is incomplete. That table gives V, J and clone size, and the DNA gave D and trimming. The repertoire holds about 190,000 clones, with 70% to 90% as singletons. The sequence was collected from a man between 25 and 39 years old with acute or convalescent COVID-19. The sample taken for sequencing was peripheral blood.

CDR3 region: CASSSLDSSGNTIYF. The CDR3, as DNA: TGTGCCAGCAGCTCTCTAGACAGTTCTGGAAACACCATATATTTT. The chain has TRBV5-6 and TRBJ1-3; D perhaps matches TRBD1 (5 bases). From germline, CDR1 is SGHDT and CDR2 YYEEEE. V was clipped by 3 bases and J by 1 base, with 11 bases between them. The CDR3 length is 15 residues.